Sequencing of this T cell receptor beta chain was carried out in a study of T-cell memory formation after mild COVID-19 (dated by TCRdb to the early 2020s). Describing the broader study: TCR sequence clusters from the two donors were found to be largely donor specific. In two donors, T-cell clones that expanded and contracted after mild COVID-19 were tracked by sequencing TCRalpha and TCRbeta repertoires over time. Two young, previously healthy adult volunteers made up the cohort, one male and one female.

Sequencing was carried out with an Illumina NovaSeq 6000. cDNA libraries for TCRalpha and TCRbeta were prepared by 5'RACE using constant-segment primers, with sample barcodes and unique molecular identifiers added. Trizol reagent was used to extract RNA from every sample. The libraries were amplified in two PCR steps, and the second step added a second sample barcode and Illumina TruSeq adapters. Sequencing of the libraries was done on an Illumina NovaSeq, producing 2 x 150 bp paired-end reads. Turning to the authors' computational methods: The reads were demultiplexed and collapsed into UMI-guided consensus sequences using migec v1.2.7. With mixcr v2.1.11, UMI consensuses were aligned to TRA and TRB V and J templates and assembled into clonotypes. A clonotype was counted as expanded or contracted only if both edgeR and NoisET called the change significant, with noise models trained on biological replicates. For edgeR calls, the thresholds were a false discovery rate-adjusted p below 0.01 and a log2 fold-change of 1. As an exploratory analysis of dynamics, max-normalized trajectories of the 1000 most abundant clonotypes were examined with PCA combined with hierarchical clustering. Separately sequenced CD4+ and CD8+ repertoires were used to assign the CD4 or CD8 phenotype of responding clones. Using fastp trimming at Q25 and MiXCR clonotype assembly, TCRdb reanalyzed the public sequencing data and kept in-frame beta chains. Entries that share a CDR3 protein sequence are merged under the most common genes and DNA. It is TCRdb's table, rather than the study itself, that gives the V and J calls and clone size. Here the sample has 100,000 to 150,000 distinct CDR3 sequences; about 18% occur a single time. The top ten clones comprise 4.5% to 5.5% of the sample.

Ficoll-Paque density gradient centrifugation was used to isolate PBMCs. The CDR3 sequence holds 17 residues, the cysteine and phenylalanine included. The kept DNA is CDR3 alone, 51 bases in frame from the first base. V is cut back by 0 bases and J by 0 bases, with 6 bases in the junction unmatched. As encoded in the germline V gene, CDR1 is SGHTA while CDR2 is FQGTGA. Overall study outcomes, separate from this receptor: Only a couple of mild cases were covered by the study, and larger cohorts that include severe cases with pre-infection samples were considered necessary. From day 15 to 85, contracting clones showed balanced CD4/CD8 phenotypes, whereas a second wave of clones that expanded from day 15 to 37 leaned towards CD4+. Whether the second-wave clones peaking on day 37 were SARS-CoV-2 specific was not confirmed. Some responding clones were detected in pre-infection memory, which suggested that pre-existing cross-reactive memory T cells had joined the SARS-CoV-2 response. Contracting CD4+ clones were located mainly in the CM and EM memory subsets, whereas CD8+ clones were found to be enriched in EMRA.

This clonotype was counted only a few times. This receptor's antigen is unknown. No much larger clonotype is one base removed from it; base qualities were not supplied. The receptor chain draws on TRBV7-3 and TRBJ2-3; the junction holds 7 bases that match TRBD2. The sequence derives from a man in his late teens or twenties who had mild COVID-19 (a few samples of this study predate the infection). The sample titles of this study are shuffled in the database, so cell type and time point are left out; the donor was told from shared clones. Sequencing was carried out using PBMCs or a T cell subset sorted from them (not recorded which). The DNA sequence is TGTGCCAGCAGCTTAACGGGAGCGGGGACGAGCACAGATACGCAGTATTTT. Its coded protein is CASSLTGAGTSTDTQYF.